This passage covers 6 T cell receptor beta chains from one sample sequenced in a study of identical twins. One entry per CDR3 protein, called by TCRdb with MiXCR from the 5' RACE reads. The sample holds 570,000 or so distinct CDR3 sequences, approximately 10% seen once. This sample also belongs to another study, concerning yellow fever vaccine responses in identical twins.

Input material: PBMCs. The receptors derive from a woman younger than 35 in good health.

This clonotype was recorded at least ten times. The chain links TRBV6-1 to TRBJ2-7, with D uncertain. V was shortened by 3 bases and J by 2 bases, with 14 bases between the two germline ends. The CDR3 consists of 15 residues. The V gene's germline CDR1 is MNHNS and CDR2 SASEGT. CDR3 coding DNA: TGTGCCAGCAGTGATAACCAAGGACGGACCTACGAGCAGTACTTC. Amino acid sequence: CASSDNQGRTYEQYF.

V is TRBV7-9 and J is TRBJ1-1, with TRBD1 matching 8 bases. V gave up 1 base and J gave up 10 bases; unmatched junction bases: 8. CDR1 and CDR2 (germline): SEHNR, FQNEAQ (reference sequence). The CDR3 totals 14 residues. The CDR3: CASSLVETGDGAFF. The CDR3 coding sequence is TGTGCCAGCAGCTTAGTGGAGACAGGGGATGGAGCTTTCTTT.

The chain joins TRBV25-1 to TRBJ2-3, with 11 nucleotides matching TRBD1. V lost 1 base, J lost 3 bases, and 3 bases stayed unmatched. CDR1 and CDR2 from the germline V gene are MGHDK and SYGVNS. CDR3 length equals 16 residues. This chain's CDR3 is CASSELGTGGTDTQYF. The CDR3 nucleotides are TGTGCCAGCAGTGAATTAGGGACAGGGGGAACAGATACGCAGTATTTT.

This clonotype was observed a handful of times. V gene TRBV6-1 combines with J gene TRBJ2-1, with 9 bases lining up with TRBD2. Germline CDR1 MNHNS, CDR2 SASEGT. This CDR3 spans 18 amino acids. Trimming removed 7 bases from V and 0 bases from J; junction bases left unmatched: 13. The CDR3 loop reads CASTKMTSGLSSYNEQFF. CDR3 coding DNA: TGTGCCAGCACAAAAATGACTAGCGGCCTCAGCTCCTACAATGAGCAGTTCTTC.

The table lists this clonotype with a few counts. V usage is TRBV7-9 and J usage is TRBJ1-1, with D hard to call. Trimming took off 6 bases at V and 1 base at J, with 18 bases between the two ends. This CDR3 is built from 16 residues. Germline CDR1 reads SEHNR; CDR2 reads FQNEAQ (reference sequence). The CDR3 sequence is CASSSIGITQNTEAFF. For the CDR3, the DNA is TGTGCCAGCAGTTCCATCGGAATAACTCAGAACACTGAAGCTTTCTTT.

The chain couples TRBV30 to TRBJ2-6; weak D call: TRBD1 (5 bases). Trimming left V 6 bases short and J 1 base short, with 13 bases between. The germline V gene encodes CDR1 GTSNPN and CDR2 SVGIG (reference sequence). The CDR3 consists of 15 residues. The CDR3 nucleotides are TGTGCCTGCTCTCTGGGGCTTTCTGGGGCCAACGTCCTGACTTTC. Amino acids: CACSLGLSGANVLTF.